The subject of this entry is one T cell receptor beta chain. These data come from a study of blood T cell repertoires in COVID-19. Per the original data handling: The assay estimated nucleated cells by amplifying reference gene primers. Assay: immunoSEQ multiplex PCR; the TCRdb copy retains only in-frame clones and omits some. The V and J calls and clone size come from that table; D and trimming were worked out from the DNA. The repertoire includes around 180,000 clones, roughly 80% of them detected once, and about an eighth sits in the top ten. The germline gives CDR1 SGHRS, CDR2 YFSETQ. The CDR3 loop spans 17 amino acids. V shed 2 bases and J shed 5 bases, with 22 bases lying between them. Cohorts were assigned according to the clinical history that participants reported. Recovered Cohort 3 donors showed two negative PCRs, clearance, or symptom resolution.

The sample was PBMCs or T cells enriched from blood (not recorded which). This rearrangement joins TRBV5-1 to TRBJ2-5; D perhaps matches TRBD1 (6 bases). This TCR came from a man over 45 who had recovered from COVID-19. In DNA, the CDR3 is TGCGCCAGCAGCTTCAATATGCAGGGGAAAGGATGGGAGACCCAGTACTTC. It codes for CASSFNMQGKGWETQYF. The full variable domain, rest sourced from reference TRBV5-1 and TRBJ2-5, is KAGVTQTPRYLIKTRGQQVTLSCSPISGHRSVSWYQQTPGQGLQFLFEYFSETQRNKGNFPGRFSGRQFSNSRSEMNVSTLELGDSALYLCASSFNMQGKGWETQYFGPGTRLLVL.